This T cell receptor beta chain was identified during a study of blood T cell repertoires in COVID-19 (TCRdb year 2020). As for the study more broadly: Collaborator samples came from the United States, Italy and Spain and covered acute and convalescent phases of COVID-19. The prospective study material was composed of cDNA or gDNA derived from T cells, B-cell-depleted T cells, or PBMCs. The dataset comprised deeply sampled blood TCRbeta repertoires from subjects exposed to, actively infected with, or recovered from COVID-19. A freely available public database, intended as a resource for researchers studying the immune response to SARS-CoV-2, is where the repertoires were released. Samples came from the ongoing ImmuneRACE study (first 160 participants) plus 1,254 subjects from 6 global collaborators. A de-identified subject ID, COVID-19 status, age in years and sex were almost always included in the sample metadata. HLA class I and class II types, where available, came from metadata supplied by the sample provider rather than from assay-based typing. The full study reports these points: The quantity of clinical and demographic metadata differed by source and by participant and was supplied without curation.

TCRbeta CDR3 regions were amplified from genomic DNA by means of the immunoSEQ Assay, a bias-controlled multiplex PCR. The authors' analysis ran thus. The number of nucleated cells in each sample was estimated by amplification of reference gene primers within the assay. Sequence reads were collapsed and filtered to measure the absolute abundance of every unique TCRbeta CDR3 rearrangement. For each sample, productive Simpson clonality was calculated by taking the square root of Simpson's diversity index across productive rearrangements. Held by TCRdb, this immuneACCESS table contains in-frame sequences only and omits some clones. Under half of the omission traces to an unresolved V gene where checked; the cause of the rest is unknown. V and J calls and clone size are given by that table; D and trimming were obtained from the DNA. Within this sample are about 240,000 clones, with approximately 87% of them counted one time only. In total, the top ten clones hold 6.2% of the sample.

The collaborating institutions used their own protocols to collect whole blood in K2EDTA tubes. Collaborator samples were shipped for TCRbeta analysis as frozen whole blood, isolated PBMCs, or DNA extracted from either sample type. Comment on this clone: There is no known antigen for this receptor. No qualities accompany the bases; no much larger clone lies one base away.

V trim: 2 bases; J trim: 6 bases; unmatched bases: 4. CDR1 and CDR2, looked up from the germline V gene, are MDHEN and SYDVKM. From the cysteine up to the phenylalanine, the CDR3 has a length of 15 residues. Only CDR3 DNA remains: 45 bases, in frame from the first base. The chain is made from TRBV28 and TRBJ1-5, with 10 middle bases fitting TRBD1. Sequencing input: peripheral blood. The TCR originated in a man in his 60s with acute or convalescent COVID-19. Read as DNA, the sequence is TGTGCCAGCAGTTTAGGGACAGGGGTTAGTCAGCCCCAGCATTTT. This codes for CASSLGTGVSQPQHF.